The T cell receptor beta chain under discussion was sequenced for a study of beta chain features in type 1 diabetes listed by TCRdb under 2018. Regarding the study in general: Mean age, gender distribution, total cell number and subset yield did not differ between patients and healthy donors. A total of 100 million to 110 million sorted cells were examined across all samples, and a strong correlation was observed between cell number per subset and RNA yield. The study compared TCRB repertoires of sorted circulating CD4+ T cell subsets between recently diagnosed type 1 diabetes patients and matched healthy donors. Naive and central memory subsets were obtained from all 30 or so donors, but regulatory and stem cell-like memory subsets were isolated from only 8 patients and roughly 8 healthy donors.

Paper-wide results and their limitations: Type 1 diabetes patients showed a moderate but significant shortening of TCRB CDR3 length in all four CD4+ subsets. Because the HLA sub-analyses included only small numbers of individuals, any influence of HLA type on TCRB rearrangement was left unresolved. Shorter templates might have been favored by PCR, but patient and control samples were amplified and corrected together, so both groups would have been affected equally by any skew. Because cDNA was sequenced instead of genomic DNA, highly expressing activated cells could be over-represented, though the groups showed no difference in activation or CD3 levels. Fewer insertions and more nucleotide deletions at VDJ recombination sites were observed in patients with type 1 diabetes, implying thymic rearrangement abnormalities. Naive, central memory and regulatory TCRB repertoires appeared to be more similar among patients than among healthy donors.

The entire amount of isolated RNA was reverse transcribed using the High Capacity cDNA Reverse Transcription Kit, so the sequenced TCRB transcripts were expressed ones. Deep immunoSEQ sequencing was performed on naive, central memory and regulatory T cell samples, with an average of approximately 3.9 million total reads per sample. After sorted cells were lysed in RLT buffer, RNA was extracted with DNase-treated RNeasy Micro or Mini kits, with the choice depending on cell number. To prevent cross-contamination, every cell subset was processed on its own, while patient and healthy donor samples were processed together. The immunoSEQ multiplex PCR was used to amplify TCRB sequences from cDNA, yielding 87-bp fragments that span the CDR3 region. The amplicons were sequenced using the Illumina HiSeq platform. Regarding the original processing steps: PCR bias was computationally corrected using synthetic template baselines, reads within Hamming distance 2 were collapsed, and singletons that could not be merged were discarded. Reads were aligned to IMGT to assign V, D and J genes, CDR3 length, and insertions or deletions at six rearrangement sites. Clonotype counts were normalized to sorted cell number within each subset before computing true diversity and Gini coefficients with the tcR R package. The overlap coefficient, calculated on TCRB nucleotide sequences, was used to measure repertoire sharing. Out-of-frame TCRB sequences from naive cells were analyzed as a proxy for the pre-selection repertoire. TCRdb retrieved this table from immuneACCESS and kept in-frame rearrangements only. Not all clones are present; in checked studies, unresolved V genes account for under half, and no reason is known for the remainder. V, J and clone size derive from that table, while D and trimming were established from the DNA sequence. The sample contains about 650,000 clones, roughly 12% of them found a single time. The ten largest clonotypes hold more than 0.1% of the sample.

From each donor, a single peripheral blood sample of about 120 mL on average was drawn into heparinised tubes. A BD FACSAria II was used to sort naive, central memory, regulatory and stem cell-like memory CD4+ T cells with a panel that included CD45RO, CCR7, CD25, CD127, CD95 and CD27. All sorted populations exceeded 95% purity. PBMCs were isolated immediately by Lymphoprep density gradient centrifugation and stained directly without culture. So that batch effects would be minimized, each experiment stained and sorted samples in pairs, pairing one healthy donor with one patient. For this clone: Its antigen remains undetermined. An end of the junction differs from the germline gene, which may be a read error.

The specimen was naive CD4+ T cells from blood. The cell subset or site label, read with the paper, signifies: true naive CD4+ T cells. This TCR derives from a man aged 25 to 45 with type 1 diabetes.

The DNA reads as follows: TGTGCCAGCAGCCAAGGCTCGACGGGGTCTCCCTATTTT. The encoded protein is CASSQGSTGSPYF. The rearrangement joined TRBV14 to TRBJ1-4; a confident D gene designation cannot be given. The CDR3 has 13 amino acids, counting the end cysteine and phenylalanine. Just CDR3 DNA is preserved here, 39 bases in frame from base 1. CDR1 and CDR2 are read off the germline V gene as SGHDN and FVKESK.